The 3 T cell receptor beta chains given below trace back to one sample, sequenced in a study of cytomegalovirus exposure and HLA in healthy donors. The PCR was carried out with 60 Vbeta primers and 13 Jbeta primers. The protocol was immunoSEQ multiplex PCR, while the TCRdb copy is restricted to in-frame clones and leaves out a portion. The table has about 200,000 clones, roughly 80% seen once. Specimen: PBMCs. These receptors all come from a woman in her twenties or thirties in good health and CMV-seronegative.

This chain uses TRBV7-2 with TRBJ1-3, with a tentative D call TRBD1 (6 bases). The ends were cut back, 2 bases at V and 0 bases at J, with 11 bases in the middle. Germline values: CDR1 SGHTA, CDR2 FQGNSA. The CDR3 is made up of 16 amino acids. CDR3 sequence (DNA): TGTGCCAGCAGCTTACGGTACAGGGCCTCTGGAAACACCATATATTTT. Amino acid sequence: CASSLRYRASGNTIYF.

The chain recombines TRBV28 with TRBJ1-6; possibly TRBD1 for D (6 bases). The CDR3 has 20 residues. V was clipped by 3 bases and J by 6 bases, with 27 bases between them. Looked up from germline, CDR1 is MDHEN and CDR2 is SYDVKM. DNA for the CDR3: TGTGCCAGCAGTTTCTTCCCGGGACACGGAACCCTTGCGCTTAATTCACCCCTCCACTTT. It yields the protein CASSFFPGHGTLALNSPLHF.

A few counts support this clone. The genes are TRBV9 and TRBJ1-2, with D possibly matching TRBD1 (5 bases). The CDR3 spans 14 residues. V was trimmed by 3 bases and J by 8 bases, leaving 17 bases between them. Germline V gives CDR1 SGDLS, CDR2 YYNGEE. The CDR3 nucleotides read TGTGCCAGCAGCGCAACGGCGGGGGAGCGCGGCTACACCTTC. Amino acid sequence: CASSATAGERGYTF. The full variable domain, completed using reference TRBV9 and TRBJ1-2, is DSGVTQTPKHLITATGQRVTLRCSPRSGDLSVYWYQQSLDQGLQFLIQYYNGEERAKGNILERFSAQQFPDLHSELNLSSLELGDSALYFCASSATAGERGYTFGSGTRLTVV.